The 4 T cell receptor beta chains listed next were all sequenced from one sample in a study of CD8 T cells in ankylosing spondylitis. One entry per CDR3 protein, called by TCRdb with MiXCR from the 5' RACE reads. This sample has some 150,000 distinct CDR3 sequences, with approximately 48% found just once. The sample taken for sequencing was synovial fluid, either unsorted or a sorted T cell fraction (not recorded which). The receptor source for this set is a male donor with ankylosing spondylitis.

The chain recombines TRBV4-2 with TRBJ2-1, with 7 bases lining up with TRBD2. V lost 6 bases and J lost 1; bases outside the gene matches: 18. Germline V lookup: CDR1 LGHNA, CDR2 YNFKEQ. The CDR3 extends over 19 amino acids. For the CDR3, the DNA is TGTGCCAGCAGTCCAAGACGGGGGGTCCTCCTCTTTTCCTACAATGAGCAGTTCTTC. As protein: CASSPRRGVLLFSYNEQFF.

Note on this clonotype: A read error is likely, as this CDR3 ends without the conserved phenylalanine or tryptophan. The chain links TRBV7-7 to TRBJ2-1; D tentatively fits TRBD1 or TRBD2 (5 bases each). The CDR3 extends over 14 amino acids. V was shortened by 1 base and J by 10 bases, with 14 bases between the two germline ends. Germline CDR1 is SSHAT and CDR2 is FNYEAQ (reference sequence). The DNA of the CDR3 is TGTGCCAGCAGCTTAGGGAGGACCCCAGGGGAGCAGTTCCTC. Protein product: CASSLGRTPGEQFL.

This clonotype was picked up one time. This sequence joins TRBV20-1 and TRBJ2-7, with unresolved D. V was trimmed by 3 bases and J by 2 bases, leaving 14 bases between them. In germline, CDR1 is DFQATT, CDR2 SNEGSKA (reference sequence). This CDR3 has 14 residues. CDR3 protein: CSARVRDPTYEQYF. The CDR3 DNA follows: TGCAGTGCTAGGGTCCGAGACCCAACCTACGAGCAGTACTTC.

The chain couples TRBV13 to TRBJ1-1; D is unresolved. Trimming took off 5 bases at V and 3 bases at J, with 13 bases between the two ends. Germline loops: CDR1 PRHDT, CDR2 FYEKMQ (reference sequence). The CDR3 is 14 amino acids. CDR3 amino acids: CASSPRTWDTEAFF. DNA for the CDR3: TGTGCCAGCAGCCCTAGGACCTGGGACACTGAAGCTTTCTTT.